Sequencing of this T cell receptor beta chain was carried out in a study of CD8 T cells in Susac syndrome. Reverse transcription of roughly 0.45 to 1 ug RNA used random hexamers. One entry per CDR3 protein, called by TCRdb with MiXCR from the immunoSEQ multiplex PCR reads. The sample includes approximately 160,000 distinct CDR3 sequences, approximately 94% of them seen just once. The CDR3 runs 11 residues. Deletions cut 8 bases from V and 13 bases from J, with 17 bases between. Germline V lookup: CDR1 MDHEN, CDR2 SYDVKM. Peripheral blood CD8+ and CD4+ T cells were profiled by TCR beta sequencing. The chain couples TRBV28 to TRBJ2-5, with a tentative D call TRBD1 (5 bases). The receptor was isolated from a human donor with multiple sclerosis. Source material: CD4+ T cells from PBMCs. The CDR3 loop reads CASGIRQLWYF. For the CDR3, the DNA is TGTGCCAGCGGAATAAGACAGCTTTGGTACTTC.